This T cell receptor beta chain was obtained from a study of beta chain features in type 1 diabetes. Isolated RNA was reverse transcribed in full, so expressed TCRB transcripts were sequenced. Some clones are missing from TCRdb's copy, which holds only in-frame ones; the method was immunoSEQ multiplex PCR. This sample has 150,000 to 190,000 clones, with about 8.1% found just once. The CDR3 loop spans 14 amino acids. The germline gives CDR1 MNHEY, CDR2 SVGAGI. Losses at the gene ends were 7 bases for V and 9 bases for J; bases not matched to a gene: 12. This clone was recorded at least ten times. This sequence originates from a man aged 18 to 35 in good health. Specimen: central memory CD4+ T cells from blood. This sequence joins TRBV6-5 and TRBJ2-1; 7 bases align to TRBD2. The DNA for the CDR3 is TGTGCCAGCATCTCTAGCGGCGGTCTCGGTGAGCAGTTCTTC. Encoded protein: CASISSGGLGEQFF.